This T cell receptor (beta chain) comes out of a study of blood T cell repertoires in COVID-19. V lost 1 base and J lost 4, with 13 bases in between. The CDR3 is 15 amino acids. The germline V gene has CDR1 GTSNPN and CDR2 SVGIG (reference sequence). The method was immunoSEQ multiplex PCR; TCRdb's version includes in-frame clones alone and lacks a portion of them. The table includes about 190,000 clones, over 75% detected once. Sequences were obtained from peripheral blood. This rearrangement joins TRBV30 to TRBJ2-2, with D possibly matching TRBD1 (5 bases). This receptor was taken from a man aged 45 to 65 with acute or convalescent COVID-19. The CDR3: CAWSEKGLSTGELFF. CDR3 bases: TGTGCCTGGAGTGAAAAGGGGTTGAGCACCGGGGAGCTGTTTTTT.